This TCR beta chain derives from a study of T cells in Graves' hyperthyroidism and ophthalmopathy. The overall study: At initial diagnosis, before any treatment had begun, peripheral blood was obtained.

This clonotype was observed many times. Antigen: not known. Findings and limits, study-wide: Blood also contained most expanded thyroid clonotypes above 0.001.

Patients with uncontrolled infections, other autoimmune diseases, pregnancy or lactation were excluded. This sample holds PBMCs from roughly 10 ml fresh peripheral blood. Amplified regions were TCR beta CDR3 sequences from RNA transcripts. HTBI primers drove first-round RT-PCR of the TCR CDR3. From the multiplex PCR reads, TCRdb called clonotypes with MiXCR, one entry per CDR3 protein. The data show some 270,000 distinct CDR3 sequences, with roughly an eighth seen just once and roughly 7.9% held by the top ten. V was cut by 1 base and J by 5 bases, with 8 bases left in between. CDR1 and CDR2 (germline): SEHNR, FQNEAQ (reference sequence). The CDR3 has 14 amino acids.

The V gene is TRBV7-9, the J gene TRBJ1-4; D ambiguous. The sample consisted of blood. This receptor was taken from a woman in her 40s with Graves' hyperthyroidism. The DNA of the CDR3 is TGTGCCAGCAGCTTAGACAGAACAAATGAAAAACTGTTTTTT. Translating gives CASSLDRTNEKLFF.